This T cell receptor beta chain is drawn from a study of CD8+CD57+ T cells in acquired aplastic anemia. The template for TCR beta VDJ and CDR3 sequence profiling was genomic DNA. MiXCR, applied by TCRdb to the reads, yields one record per CDR3 protein. The table lists fewer than 100,000 distinct CDR3 sequences, under 50% of them singletons. Germline CDR1 reads MGHDK; CDR2 reads SYGVNS. J gave up 2 bases and V 4 bases, and 9 bases lay outside the gene matches. This CDR3 has 17 amino acids. Sequenced material: sorted CD4+, CD8+, or CD8+CD57+ T cells (not recorded which) from PBMCs. The TCR comes from a human donor in good health, serving as a control. The chain carries TRBV25-1 and TRBJ2-3; 10 bases fit TRBD2. The CDR3 bases are TGTGCCAGCAGTGCCCTAGCGGGAGCCAACTTCACAGATACGCAGTATTTT. Translating it yields CASSALAGANFTDTQYF.